One T cell receptor (beta chain) is described in this entry. The antigen is unknown. Assay used: immunoSEQ multiplex PCR; TCRdb lists only in-frame clones, some missing. The profile shows under 80,000 clones, about 88% of them singletons. This specimen comes from a study of OX40 agonist ivuxolimab in advanced cancers. At the level of the study: The study enrolled dose-escalation patients with hepatocellular carcinoma, melanoma, renal cell or head and neck cancer. Three individuals attained partial responses, comprising one hepatocellular carcinoma case and two cutaneous melanoma cases.

Notes on the study in general: Fewer expanded clones were found on average in CD4+ than in CD8+ T cells. CD4+ and CD8+ blood T cells expanded clonally by week 6 at 0.1 to 3.0 mg/kg.

Germline V gene sequence: CDR1 LGHNT, CDR2 FRNRAP. Trimming removed 3 bases from V and 2 bases from J, with 7 bases in between. The CDR3 runs to 13 residues. The clonotype comes from an adult with an advanced solid tumor such as melanoma, head and neck, liver or kidney cancer. The chain couples TRBV12-5 to TRBJ2-5; the D gene could be TRBD1 or TRBD2 (5 bases each). The material sequenced was CD4+ or CD8+ T cells sorted from blood, taken in a trial of the OX40 agonist ivuxolimab. CDR3 protein: CASGFWGQETQYF. CDR3 nucleotides: TGTGCTAGTGGTTTTTGGGGGCAAGAGACCCAGTACTTC. Filled out from reference TRBV12-5 and TRBJ2-5, the complete variable domain reads DARVTQTPRHKVTEMGQEVTMRCQPILGHNTVFWYRQTMMQGLELLAYFRNRAPLDDSGMPKDRFSAEMPDATLATLKIQPSEPRDSAVYFCASGFWGQETQYFGPGTRLLVL.